A single sample gave rise to the 10 T cell receptor beta chains below, sequenced in a study of blood T cell repertoires in COVID-19. Profiling relied on immunoSEQ multiplex PCR, and the TCRdb table lists in-frame clones only, not all of them. The table includes 100,000 or so clones, roughly 82% detected once. The sequenced sample was peripheral blood. These receptors all come from a man in his fifties with active or convalescent COVID-19.

The rearrangement links TRBV19 to TRBJ2-6; 10 nucleotides agree with TRBD1. From germline, CDR1 is LNHDA and CDR2 SQIVND (reference sequence). The CDR3 has 16 amino acids. V lost 6 bases to trimming and J lost 1 base; unmatched junction nucleotides: 3. CDR3 coding DNA: TGTGCCAGTAGCCCGGGACAGGGGTCTGGGGCCAACGTCCTGACTTTC. This encodes CASSPGQGSGANVLTF.

The rearrangement joins TRBV6-5 to TRBJ1-4, with a weak D call TRBD1 (5 bases). Germline V lookup: CDR1 MNHEY, CDR2 SVGAGI. V lost 4 bases to trimming and J lost 0 bases, with 9 bases between them. The CDR3 length is 15 residues. CDR3 residues: CASSSRQPTNEKLFF. The CDR3 DNA sequence: TGTGCCAGCAGTTCTCGACAGCCAACTAATGAAAAACTGTTTTTT.

This sequence joins TRBV18 and TRBJ2-5; the D gene is possibly TRBD1 (6 bases). Germline CDR1 reads KGHSH; CDR2 reads LQKENI. V was trimmed by 6 bases and J by 5 bases, leaving 16 bases between them. The CDR3 covers 14 residues. The CDR3 region is CASSRQDNGETQYF. For the CDR3, the DNA is TGTGCCAGCTCCCGACAGGATAATGGGGAGACCCAGTACTTC.

J is TRBJ2-5 and V is TRBV4-3; 12 bases line up with TRBD2. CDR3 length equals 16 residues. The germline V gene encodes CDR1 LGHNA and CDR2 YSLEER. After removal of 3 bases from V and 5 bases from J, the junction contained 7 bases not matched to a gene. The CDR3 sequence: CASSQNGGLAGETQYF. CDR3 DNA: TGCGCCAGCAGCCAGAACGGCGGACTAGCGGGGGAGACCCAGTACTTC.

The chain links TRBV4-1 to TRBJ2-3; TRBD2 matches 13 bases. V gave up 0 bases and J gave up 0 bases; unmatched junction bases: 3. The CDR3 extends over 18 amino acids. The germline V gene has CDR1 MGHRA and CDR2 YSYEKL. CDR3 residues: CASSQELAGGPSTDTQYF. Written as DNA, the CDR3 is TGCGCCAGCAGCCAAGAACTAGCGGGGGGGCCTAGCACAGATACGCAGTATTTT.

The rearrangement links TRBV28 to TRBJ2-1; D might be TRBD2 (5 bases). V lost 5 bases to trimming and J lost 3 bases, with 14 bases between them. In germline, CDR1 is MDHEN, CDR2 SYDVKM. The CDR3 runs 15 residues. CDR3 sequence: CASSPSGFGYNEQFF. Here the CDR3 DNA reads TGTGCCAGCAGTCCCTCGGGGTTCGGCTACAATGAGCAGTTCTTC.

This clone was seen once. V is TRBV13 and J is TRBJ2-3, with D tentatively TRBD2 (5 bases). Germline V lookup: CDR1 PRHDT, CDR2 FYEKMQ (reference sequence). V lost 6 bases and J 2 bases, leaving 18 bases between the germline ends. The CDR3 has 16 residues. The CDR3 sequence is CASRSLALPLTDTQYF. For the CDR3, the DNA is TGTGCCAGCAGATCCCTAGCTCTTCCACTCACAGATACGCAGTATTTT.

The chain employs TRBV3-1 (or the pseudogene TRBV3-2) and TRBJ2-7; TRBD1 matches 11 bases. The CDR3 totals 15 residues. CDR1 and CDR2 from the germline V gene are LGHDT and YNNKEL (reference sequence). V gave up 4 bases and J gave up 5 bases; unmatched junction bases: 7. The CDR3 sequence is CASSRGTGGIDEQYF. The CDR3 DNA is TGTGCCAGCAGCCGGGGGACAGGGGGTATCGACGAGCAGTACTTC.

The chain combines TRBV5-1 with TRBJ2-3; weak D call: TRBD2 (5 bases). Germline V CDR1 and CDR2: SGHRS, YFSETQ. Trimming pared 0 bases from V and 4 bases from J, leaving 9 bases between. This CDR3 contains 14 residues. The CDR3 sequence is CASSLAEGPDTQYF. DNA of the CDR3: TGCGCCAGCAGCTTGGCCGAGGGTCCAGATACGCAGTATTTT.

The chain couples TRBV5-1 to TRBJ2-5; TRBD2 matches 7 bases. The CDR3 totals 15 residues. The trim removed 0 bases at V and 5 bases at J, leaving 7 bases unmatched. CDR1 and CDR2 from the germline V gene are SGHRS and YFSETQ. DNA of the CDR3: TGCGCCAGCAGCTTGGGAGCAGGGAGGGAGGAGACCCAGTACTTC. The encoded protein is CASSLGAGREETQYF.